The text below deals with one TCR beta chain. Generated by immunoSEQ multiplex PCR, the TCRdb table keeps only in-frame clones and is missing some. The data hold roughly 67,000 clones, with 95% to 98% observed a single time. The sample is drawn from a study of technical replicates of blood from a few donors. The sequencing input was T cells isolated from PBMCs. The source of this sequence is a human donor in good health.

The CDR3 reads CASSGDRGSETQYF. As DNA, the CDR3 is TGTGCCAGCAGCGGGGACAGGGGGAGTGAGACCCAGTACTTC. The V and J genes are TRBV9 and TRBJ2-5; TRBD1 aligns across 11 bases. The CDR3 is made up of 14 amino acids. CDR1 is SGDLS and CDR2 is YYNGEE in the germline V gene. V lost 3 bases and J lost 5; bases outside the gene matches: 3.